Reported below is one T cell receptor beta chain. The antigen this receptor binds is unknown. The sample holds no much larger clone one base away, and base qualities are not on file. The immunoSEQ Assay, a bias-controlled multiplex PCR, was used to amplify TCRbeta CDR3 regions from genomic DNA. As for the original processing: Nucleated cell counts per sample were estimated from amplification of reference gene primers within the assay. To quantify the absolute abundance of each unique TCRbeta CDR3 rearrangement, sequence reads were collapsed and filtered. For each sample, productive Simpson clonality was calculated as the square root of Simpson's diversity index over productive rearrangements. This is the immuneACCESS table as TCRdb keeps it, with only in-frame sequences that have V and J called. A part of the clones is gone; compared with another copy, unresolved V genes explain less than half, and the rest is unexplained. V, J and clone size were drawn from that table, and D and trimming were deduced from the DNA. The sample has 220,000 or so clones on record, more than 85% of them singletons. About 0.8% of the sample goes to the ten largest clones.

This record belongs to a study of blood T cell repertoires in COVID-19 (dated by TCRdb to the early 2020s). For the wider study: The collaborator samples originated in the United States, Italy and Spain and spanned the acute and convalescent phases of COVID-19. The material from the prospective study consisted of cDNA or gDNA derived from T cells, B-cell-depleted T cells, or PBMCs. Deeply sampled blood TCRbeta repertoires from subjects exposed to, actively infected with, or recovered from COVID-19 were included in the dataset. Where available, HLA class I and class II types were taken from metadata supplied by the sample provider and were not determined by assay-based typing. The repertoires were released in a freely available public database meant as a resource for research on the immune response to SARS-CoV-2. The sample metadata nearly always contained a de-identified subject ID, COVID-19 status, age in years and sex. The samples were drawn from two sources: the first 160 participants of the ongoing ImmuneRACE study, and 950 to 1,500 subjects contributed by 6 global collaborators.

V and J lose 1 base and 2 bases, and a span of 12 bases separates them. For CDR1 and CDR2, the germline V gene lists SGHTA and FQGTGA. From the cysteine through the phenylalanine, the CDR3 covers 15 amino acids. The kept DNA is CDR3 alone, 45 bases in frame from the first base. One collaborating source in Seattle enrolled patients while the patients were actively infected and followed the patients over time throughout the course of disease. Whole blood was collected in K2EDTA tubes by collaborating institutions according to the institutions' own protocols. For TCRbeta analysis, collaborators shipped samples in one of three forms: frozen whole blood, isolated PBMCs, or DNA extracted from either of those sample types. On the study overall, not on this receptor specifically: How much clinical and demographic metadata was included differed by source and by participant, and the metadata was provided uncurated.

Sequenced sample: peripheral blood. The sequence joins TRBV7-3 to TRBJ2-7, and the D gene may be TRBD1, 5 bases matching. This clonotype was sampled from a man aged 55 to 70 with COVID-19, enrolled during active disease. In nucleotide form, the sequence is TGTGCCAGCAGCTTAAGCGAGGACACCGCCTACGAGCAGTACTTC. The translation is CASSLSEDTAYEQYF. The variable domain in full, with residues beyond the CDR3 obtained from the reference TRBV7-3 and TRBJ2-7 genes, is GAGVSQTPSNKVTEKGKYVELRCDPISGHTALYWYRQSLGQGPEFLIYFQGTGAADDSGLPNDRFFAVRPEGSVSTLKIQRTERGDSAVYLCASSLSEDTAYEQYFGPGTRLTVT.